The entry below describes one TCR beta chain. This clone was recorded only once. Its antigen specificity is not known. Per-nucleotide qualities are absent, and no much larger clonotype sits a single base away. The source of the sample is a study of control samples from healthy donors and cancer patients (TCRdb year 2020). Taken from cysteine to phenylalanine, the CDR3 has 16 residues. The CDR3 DNA has 48 bases and is translated from base 1. CDR1 and CDR2 were assigned from the germline V gene (reference sequence) as MNHEY and SMNVEV. Libraries were constructed by the immunoSEQ multiplex PCR assay. TCRdb holds this immuneACCESS table with in-frame rearrangements only. Some clones are missing; in checked studies, unresolved V genes explain under half, and the rest has no known cause. A total of 150,000 to 180,000 clones appear in this sample, approximately 96% of them only once. The ten top clones hold 5.5% to 6% of the sample.

The rearranged chain carries TRBV27 and TRBJ1-6; 10 of the junction bases match TRBD1. Sequenced sample: blood. The TCR sequence derives from a man in his forties in good health. This receptor carries the CDR3 CAGGIGQGVGNSPLHF. The base sequence is TGTGCGGGGGGGATCGGACAGGGGGTTGGAAATTCACCCCTCCACTTT.